This TCR beta chain was identified in a study of blood T cell repertoires in COVID-19. Study at large: COVID-19 samples from acute and convalescent phases originated in the United States, Italy and Spain. PBMCs, B-cell-depleted T cells, or T cells provided the cDNA or gDNA that made up the material.

Assay: immunoSEQ multiplex PCR; the TCRdb copy retains only in-frame clones and omits some. The repertoire holds 310,000 or so clones, with 85% to 90% as singletons. Individuals aged roughly 18 to 100 years were recruited from approximately 24 US areas. Cohorts were based on clinical histories the participants reported. CDR1 is SGHNT, CDR2 YENEEA, per germline. V was pared by 0 bases and J by 0 bases, with 11 bases between. The CDR3 totals 17 residues. The sequence was obtained from a woman between 18 and 29 years old with acute COVID-19. The rearrangement joins TRBV11-3 to TRBJ2-2; TRBD2 is a possible D gene (6 bases). The sample consisted of PBMCs or T cells enriched from blood (not recorded which). This CDR3 reads CASSLEFGLPNTGELFF. CDR3 sequence (DNA): TGTGCCAGCAGCTTAGAGTTCGGACTACCGAACACCGGGGAGCTGTTTTTT.